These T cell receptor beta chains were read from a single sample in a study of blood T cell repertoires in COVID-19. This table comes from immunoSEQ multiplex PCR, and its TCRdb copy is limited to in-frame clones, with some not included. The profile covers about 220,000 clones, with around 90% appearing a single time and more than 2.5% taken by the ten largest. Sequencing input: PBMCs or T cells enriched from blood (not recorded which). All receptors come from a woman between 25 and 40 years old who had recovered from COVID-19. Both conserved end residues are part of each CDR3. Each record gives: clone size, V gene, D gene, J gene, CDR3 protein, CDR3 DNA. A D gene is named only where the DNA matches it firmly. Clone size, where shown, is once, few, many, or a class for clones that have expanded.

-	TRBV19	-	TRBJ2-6	CASRDSAGANVLTF	TGTGCCAGTAGGGACAGTGCCGGGGCCAACGTCCTGACTTTC
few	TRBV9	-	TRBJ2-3	CASSVVSGNTQYF	TGTGCCAGCAGCGTAGTTTCGGGAAATACGCAGTATTTT
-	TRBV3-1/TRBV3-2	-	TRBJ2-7	CASSHDNYEQYF	TGTGCCAGCAGCCATGACAACTACGAGCAGTACTTC
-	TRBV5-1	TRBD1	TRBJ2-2	CASSWGQGTGELFF	TGCGCCAGCAGCTGGGGACAGGGGACCGGGGAGCTGTTTTTT
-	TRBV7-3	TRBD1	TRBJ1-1	CASSRTGRNTEAFF	TGTGCCAGCAGCCGGACAGGGAGAAACACTGAAGCTTTCTTT
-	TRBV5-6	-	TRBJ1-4	CASSLAGPNEKLFF	TGTGCCAGCAGCTTGGCAGGCCCTAATGAAAAACTGTTTTTT
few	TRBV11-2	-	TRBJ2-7	CASSLDRSGYEQYF	TGTGCCAGCAGCTTAGACAGGTCCGGCTACGAGCAGTACTTC
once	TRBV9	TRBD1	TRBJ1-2	CASSVLSGQGDYGYTF	TGTGCCAGCAGCGTACTTTCTGGACAGGGGGACTATGGCTACACCTTC
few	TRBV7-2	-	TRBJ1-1	CASSPQGRLNTEAFF	TGTGCCAGCAGCCCCCAGGGGCGTTTGAACACTGAAGCTTTCTTT
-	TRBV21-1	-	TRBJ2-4	CASGQKKNIQYF	TGTGCCAGCGGACAGAAAAAAAACATTCAGTACTTC
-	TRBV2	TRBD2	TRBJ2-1	CASTFSGVTYNEQFF	TGTGCCAGCACTTTTAGCGGGGTAACCTACAATGAGCAGTTCTTC
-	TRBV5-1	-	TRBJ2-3	CASSPPVVGQSTDTQYF	TGCGCCAGCAGCCCACCGGTTGTGGGCCAAAGCACAGATACGCAGTATTTT
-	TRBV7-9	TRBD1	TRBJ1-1	CASSRGTVEAFF	TGTGCCAGCAGCCGTGGGACAGTGGAAGCTTTCTTT
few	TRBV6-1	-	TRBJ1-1	CASSEQGMNTEAFF	TGTGCCAGCAGTGAACAGGGGATGAACACTGAAGCTTTCTTT
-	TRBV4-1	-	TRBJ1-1	CASSQFHGTRGTEAFF	TGCGCCAGCAGCCAGTTCCACGGGACACGTGGCACTGAAGCTTTCTTT
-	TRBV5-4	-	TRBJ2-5	CASSSDRFGTQYF	TGTGCCAGCAGCTCTGACAGGTTTGGGACCCAGTACTTC
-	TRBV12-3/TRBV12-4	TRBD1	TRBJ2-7	CASRAGQGIKYF	TGTGCCAGCAGGGCTGGACAGGGGATTAAGTACTTC
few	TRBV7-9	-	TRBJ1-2	CASSLSGDYGYTF	TGTGCCAGCAGCTTGTCGGGGGACTATGGCTACACCTTC
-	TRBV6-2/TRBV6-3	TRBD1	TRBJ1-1	CASSKNRGNTEAFF	TGTGCCAGCAGCAAGAACAGGGGGAACACTGAAGCTTTCTTT
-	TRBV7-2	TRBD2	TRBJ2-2	CASMGQLAGSGELFF	TGTGCCAGCATGGGCCAGCTAGCGGGTTCCGGGGAGCTGTTTTTT
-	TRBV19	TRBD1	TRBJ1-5	CASSVNRDRGQPQHF	TGTGCCAGTAGTGTCAACCGGGACAGAGGGCAGCCCCAGCATTTT
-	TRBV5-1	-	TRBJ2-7	CASSLYRSSYEQYF	TGCGCCAGCAGCTTGTACAGAAGCTCCTACGAGCAGTACTTC
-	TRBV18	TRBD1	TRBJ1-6	CASSPPDQGAGSPLHF	TGTGCCAGCTCACCACCGGATCAGGGGGCAGGGTCACCCCTCCACTTT
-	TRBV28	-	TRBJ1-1	CASSLLTRLNTEAFF	TGTGCCAGCAGCCTCCTGACAAGATTGAATACTGAAGCTTTCTTT
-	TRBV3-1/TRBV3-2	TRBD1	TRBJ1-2	CASSHWDREGGYTF	TGTGCCAGCAGCCATTGGGACAGGGAGGGTGGCTACACCTTC
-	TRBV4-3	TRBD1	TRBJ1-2	CASSQDKMQGAGGYTF	TGCGCCAGCAGCCAGGACAAAATGCAGGGGGCAGGAGGCTACACCTTC
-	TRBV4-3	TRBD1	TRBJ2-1	CASSITGTGVYNEQFF	TGCGCCAGCAGCATAACCGGGACAGGGGTCTACAATGAGCAGTTCTTC
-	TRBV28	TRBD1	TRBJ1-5	CASSPRGHGQPQHF	TGTGCCAGCAGCCCCAGGGGGCATGGGCAGCCCCAGCATTTT
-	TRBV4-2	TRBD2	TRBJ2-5	CASSQSLAGGQETQYF	TGTGCCAGCAGCCAAAGTCTAGCGGGCGGTCAAGAGACCCAGTACTTC
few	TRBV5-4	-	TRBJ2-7	CASSLLGSSYEQYF	TGTGCCAGCAGCTTGCTGGGGAGCTCCTACGAGCAGTACTTC
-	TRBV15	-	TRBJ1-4	CATSRGKLNEKLFF	TGTGCCACCAGCAGAGGCAAGCTTAATGAAAAATTGTTTTTT
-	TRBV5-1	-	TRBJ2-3	CASSLAPSTDTQYF	TGCGCCAGCAGCCTGGCCCCAAGCACAGATACGCAGTATTTT
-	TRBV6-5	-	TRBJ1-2	CASSYSTAGVGGYTF	TGTGCCAGCAGTTACTCGACCGCAGGGGTCGGGGGCTACACCTTC
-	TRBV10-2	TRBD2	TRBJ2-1	CASSGTSGGAAEQFF	TGCGCCAGCAGTGGGACTAGCGGGGGGGCCGCTGAGCAGTTCTTC
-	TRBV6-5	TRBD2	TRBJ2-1	CASNTMGGYYNEQFF	TGTGCCAGCAATACAATGGGGGGGTACTACAATGAGCAGTTCTTC
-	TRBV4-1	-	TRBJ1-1	CASSQDGQGGTEAFF	TGCGCCAGCAGCCAAGATGGGCAGGGAGGGACTGAAGCTTTCTTT
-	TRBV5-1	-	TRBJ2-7	CASSLEGQGPSYEQYF	TGCGCCAGCAGCTTGGAGGGTCAGGGCCCCTCCTACGAGCAGTACTTC
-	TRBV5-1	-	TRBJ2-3	CASRDSGNTQYF	TGCGCCAGCAGGGACTCCGGGAATACGCAGTATTTT
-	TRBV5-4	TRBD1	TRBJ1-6	CASSGDRVSSYNSPLHF	TGTGCCAGCAGCGGAGACAGGGTAAGCTCCTATAATTCACCCCTCCACTTT
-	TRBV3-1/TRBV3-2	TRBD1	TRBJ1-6	CASSQGTGGYSPLHF	TGTGCCAGCAGCCAAGGGACAGGGGGTTATTCACCCCTCCACTTT
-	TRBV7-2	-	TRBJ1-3	CASSLLRSVAGNTIYF	TGTGCCAGCAGCTTATTACGCAGCGTCGCCGGAAACACCATATATTTT
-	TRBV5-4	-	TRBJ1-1	CASSQGNTEAFF	TGTGCCAGCAGCCAGGGGAACACTGAAGCTTTCTTT
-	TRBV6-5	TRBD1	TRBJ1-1	CASKSQGEMETEAFF	TGTGCCAGCAAGAGTCAGGGGGAAATGGAAACTGAAGCTTTCTTT
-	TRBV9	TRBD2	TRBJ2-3	CASSVNSGGTWVPQYF	TGTGCCAGCAGCGTGAATAGCGGGGGGACGTGGGTTCCGCAGTATTTT
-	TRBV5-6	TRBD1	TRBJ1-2	CASSQGTGVGGYTF	TGTGCCAGCAGCCAAGGGACAGGGGTTGGTGGCTACACCTTC
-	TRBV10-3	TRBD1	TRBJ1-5	CAIREDDRDQPQHF	TGTGCCATCAGGGAAGATGACAGGGATCAGCCCCAGCATTTT